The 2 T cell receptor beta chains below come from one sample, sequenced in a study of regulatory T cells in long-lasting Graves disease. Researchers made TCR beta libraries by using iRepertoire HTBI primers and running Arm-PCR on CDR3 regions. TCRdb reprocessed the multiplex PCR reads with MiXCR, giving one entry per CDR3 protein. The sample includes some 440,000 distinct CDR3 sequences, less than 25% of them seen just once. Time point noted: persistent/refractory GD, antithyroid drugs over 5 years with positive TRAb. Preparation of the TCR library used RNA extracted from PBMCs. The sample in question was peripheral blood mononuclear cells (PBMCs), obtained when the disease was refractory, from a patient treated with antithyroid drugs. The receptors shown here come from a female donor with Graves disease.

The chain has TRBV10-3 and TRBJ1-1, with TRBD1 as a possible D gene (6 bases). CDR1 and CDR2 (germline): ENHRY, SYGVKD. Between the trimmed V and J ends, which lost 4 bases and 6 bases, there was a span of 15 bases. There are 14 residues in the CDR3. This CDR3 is CAISATQGIAEAFF. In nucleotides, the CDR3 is TGTGCCATCAGTGCCACGCAGGGGATCGCTGAAGCTTTCTTT.

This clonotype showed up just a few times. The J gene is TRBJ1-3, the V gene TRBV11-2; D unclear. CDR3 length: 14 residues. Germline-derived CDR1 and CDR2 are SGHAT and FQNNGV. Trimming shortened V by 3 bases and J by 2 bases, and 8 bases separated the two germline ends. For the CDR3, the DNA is TGTGCCAGCAGCTTTCCTGGCCCTGGAAACACCATATATTTT. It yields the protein CASSFPGPGNTIYF.